These T cell receptor beta chains were read from a single sample in a study of control samples from healthy donors and cancer patients. Method: immunoSEQ multiplex PCR; TCRdb's copy keeps in-frame clones and lacks some. The sample gives some 67,000 clones, approximately 89% of which show up once; approximately 2.1% is in the top ten. Source material: PBMCs. These receptors were obtained from a woman aged 50 to 60 with head and neck cancer. Both conserved end residues are part of each CDR3. The order of the fields is clone size, J gene, V gene, D gene, CDR3 DNA, CDR3 protein. D genes are given only for firm matches. The size entry is marked missing in some rows and otherwise reads once, few, many or a size class.

>-|TRBJ2-3|TRBV5-1|-
TGCGCCAGCACCGGAGGGTTTAGCACAGATACGCAGTATTTT
CASTGGFSTDTQYF
>-|TRBJ2-5|TRBV9|-
TGTGCCAGCAGCGTTGAAGGGGTACACCAAGAGACCCAGTACTTC
CASSVEGVHQETQYF
>-|TRBJ1-5|TRBV21-1|-
TGTGCCAGCCACCCGCAGGGTAAGGATCAGCCCCAGCATTTT
CASHPQGKDQPQHF
>-|TRBJ2-7|TRBV27|-
TGTGCCAGCAGTTTAGGGGCAGGGCGATCGCAGTACTTC
CASSLGAGRSQYF
>-|TRBJ2-2|TRBV7-2|-
TGTGCCAGCAGCATAAACAGGGCTTGGACCGGGGAGCTGTTTTTT
CASSINRAWTGELFF
>-|TRBJ1-2|TRBV2|-
TGTGCCAGCAGTGATCGGGCTCTACGGTCGAACTATGGCTACACCTTC
CASSDRALRSNYGYTF
>-|TRBJ2-6|TRBV11-3|-
TGTGCCAGCAGCTTGGGGTCTGGGGCTGGGGCCAACGTCCTGACTTTC
CASSLGSGAGANVLTF
>-|TRBJ2-7|TRBV5-1|-
TGCGCCAGCAGCCGGGACGGGAGCTCCTACGAGCAGTACTTC
CASSRDGSSYEQYF
>-|TRBJ2-3|TRBV18|TRBD1
TGTGCCAGCTCTCCCTTCGGGACAGGGAATTCGGATACGCAGTATTTT
CASSPFGTGNSDTQYF
>large|TRBJ1-5|TRBV6-1|-
TGTGCCAGCAGTGAAGATAAGGGTGGCAATCAGCCCCAGCATTTT
CASSEDKGGNQPQHF
>-|TRBJ2-2|TRBV4-2|TRBD2
TGTGCCAGCAGCCAAGCTAGCGGGGGGGCCATAAGGGAGCTGTTTTTT
CASSQASGGAIRELFF
>-|TRBJ1-5|TRBV5-1|-
TGCGCCAGCAGCTTGGAGGGGGTTAGCAATCAGCCCCAGCATTTT
CASSLEGVSNQPQHF
>-|TRBJ1-1|TRBV7-8|-
TGTGCCAGCAGCTTATCGGGGGCCCCAGGGGAGGCTTTCTTT
CASSLSGAPGEAFF
>-|TRBJ2-1|TRBV14|-
TGTGCCAGCAGCCAATGGTCCCGACGTCATCCGGGGCTCTTAGGAAATGAGCAGTTCTTC
CASSQWSRRHPGLLGNEQFF
>-|TRBJ1-5|TRBV4-2|-
TGTGCCAGCAGCCAATACCGGGACCGAACACCGGGGCCCCAGCATTTT
CASSQYRDRTPGPQHF
>-|TRBJ2-1|TRBV5-1|TRBD2
TGCGCCAGCAGCCCTAGCGGGGTCCACAATGAGCAGTTCTTC
CASSPSGVHNEQFF
>-|TRBJ1-5|TRBV5-8|TRBD1
TGTGCCAGCAGCTTGGCACGACAGGGGAAAAATCAGCCCCAGCATTTT
CASSLARQGKNQPQHF
>-|TRBJ2-2|TRBV9|-
TGTGCCAGCAGCGTAGAGGGGTTGGGCACCGGGGAGCTGTTTTTT
CASSVEGLGTGELFF
>-|TRBJ1-3|TRBV9|-
TGTGCCAGCAGCGTAGTGGGGGATACTGGAAACACCATATATTTT
CASSVVGDTGNTIYF
>-|TRBJ1-1|TRBV29-1|-
TGCAGCGTGGGACATACGTCCAAAAACACTGAAGCTTTCTTT
CSVGHTSKNTEAFF
>-|TRBJ2-1|TRBV6-5|TRBD2
TGTGCCACTTTCAGGAGCGGGGGGAACAATGAGCAGTTCTTC
CATFRSGGNNEQFF
>-|TRBJ2-5|TRBV10-3|TRBD2
TGTGCCATCAGTAAGGGGGGACTAGCGGGAGAGACCCAGTACTTC
CAISKGGLAGETQYF
>-|TRBJ2-1|TRBV7-7|TRBD1
TGTGCCAGCAGCTTGGGACAGGAGAATGAGCAGTTCTTC
CASSLGQENEQFF
>once|TRBJ2-5|TRBV19|TRBD1
TGTGCCAGTAGTATCCGGACAGGGGAAGAGACCCAGTACTTC
CASSIRTGEETQYF
>-|TRBJ2-7|TRBV7-3|TRBD2
TGTGCCAGCAGCTTAGTAGCGGGGGTGACCTACGAGCAGTACTTC
CASSLVAGVTYEQYF
>-|TRBJ2-6|TRBV12-3/TRBV12-4|-
TGTGCCAGCAGCAGGACTTTTAGAAACGTCCTGACTTTC
CASSRTFRNVLTF
>-|TRBJ1-4|TRBV5-1|TRBD1
TGCGCCAGCAGCTACGGACAGGGGAATGAAAAACTGTTTTTT
CASSYGQGNEKLFF
>once|TRBJ1-5|TRBV6-1|-
TGTGCCAGCAGTGAAGCAATACGGCAGCCCCAGCATTTT
CASSEAIRQPQHF
>-|TRBJ2-5|TRBV5-4|TRBD1
TGTGCCAGCAGCCAAGGACAGGGGAGTGGCGAGACCCAGTACTTC
CASSQGQGSGETQYF
>-|TRBJ2-1|TRBV29-1|TRBD2
TGCAGCGTTGAGGCTAGCGGCGATGAGCAGTTCTTC
CSVEASGDEQFF
>-|TRBJ1-1|TRBV5-1|-
TGCGCCAGCAGCTTGGTAGACCGAGCGGAAGCTTTCTTT
CASSLVDRAEAFF
>few|TRBJ1-5|TRBV28|-
TGTGCCAGCAGGGGAGGGTCAGGTAGCAATCAGCCCCAGCATTTT
CASRGGSGSNQPQHF
>-|TRBJ2-2|TRBV7-7|TRBD1
TGTGCCAGCAGCTTAGACAGGGGCCGCGCTATGGGGGAGCTGTTTTTT
CASSLDRGRAMGELFF
>-|TRBJ2-5|TRBV30|-
TGTGCCTCGGGCGAAGGCGGGACCGTGGTGACCCAGTACTTC
CASGEGGTVVTQYF
>-|TRBJ2-3|TRBV5-1|-
TGCGCCAGCAGCTTGGTGGCCAACCCGGGTCAAGATACGCAATATTTT
CASSLVANPGQDTQYF
>-|TRBJ2-6|TRBV19|TRBD1
TGTGCCAGCACAAACAGGGGGCCTGGGGCCAACGTCCTGACTTTC
CASTNRGPGANVLTF
>-|TRBJ2-1|TRBV24-1|-
TGTGCCACCAGTGAAACGGACAGAGGCGCCTACAATGAGCAGTTCTTC
CATSETDRGAYNEQFF
>once|TRBJ1-6|TRBV5-6|-
TGTGCCAGCAGCTTGGCCCGGGGGTCACCCCTCCACTTT
CASSLARGSPLHF
>-|TRBJ1-2|TRBV7-2|-
TGTGCCAGCAGCCCCCGGGGGGGCGCCGACTATGGCTACACCTTC
CASSPRGGADYGYTF
>-|TRBJ1-5|TRBV19|-
TGTGCCAGTAGTTCAGGGGCTACAAATCAGCCCCAGCATTTT
CASSSGATNQPQHF
>few|TRBJ2-7|TRBV6-5|-
TGTGCCAGCAGTACCCCAGTCAGGGACCTATACGAGCAGTACTTC
CASSTPVRDLYEQYF
>-|TRBJ1-5|TRBV2|-
TGTGCCAGCAGTGAATATGATAGCAATCAGCCCCAGCATTTT
CASSEYDSNQPQHF
>-|TRBJ2-5|TRBV7-9|TRBD1
TGTGCCAGCAGCTCTACAGGGGGCGCGGGGGAGACCCAGTACTTC
CASSSTGGAGETQYF
>once|TRBJ2-3|TRBV4-1|TRBD2
TGCGCCAGCAACCAGGGAGCGGGGGGGCGCACAGATACGCAGTATTTT
CASNQGAGGRTDTQYF
>-|TRBJ1-5|TRBV6-1|-
TGTGCCAGCAGTGCGGGAAAGAGTTATAGCAATCAGCCCCAGCATTTT
CASSAGKSYSNQPQHF
>-|TRBJ2-6|TRBV5-1|TRBD2
TGCGCCAGCAGCTTGTCCGGACTAGCGGGGGCCAACGTCCTGACTTTC
CASSLSGLAGANVLTF